This TCR beta chain was captured by sequencing in a study of regulatory T cells in long-lasting Graves disease. Construction of TCR beta libraries relied on iRepertoire HTBI primers and on Arm-PCR targeting CDR3 regions. A single record per CDR3 protein comes from TCRdb applying MiXCR to the multiplex PCR reads. The data contain some 330,000 distinct CDR3 sequences, roughly 24% of them singletons. Sample time point: persistent/refractory GD, antithyroid drugs over 5 years with positive TRAb. From PBMCs, RNA was extracted and then used to make the TCR library. CDR1 and CDR2 (germline): LGHDT, YNNKEL (reference sequence). This CDR3 comprises 10 residues. This clonotype was recorded many times. One end of the junction is discordant with germline, which a read error may explain.

The rearrangement links TRBV3-1 to TRBJ1-2; D unclear. Sequenced material: peripheral blood mononuclear cells (PBMCs), taken when the disease was refractory, from a patient treated with antithyroid drugs. The receptor was isolated from a woman aged 40-49 years with Graves disease. The CDR3 spells CASSQGRYVF. In nucleotides, the CDR3 is TGTGCCAGCAGCCAAGGGCGCTACGTCTTC.